The following is a T cell receptor (beta chain) sequence with its context. Its antigen is currently not known. The input lacks base qualities; no much larger clone sits a single base away. TCRbeta CDR3 regions were amplified from genomic DNA by means of the immunoSEQ Assay, a bias-controlled multiplex PCR. In the paper's pipeline: The number of nucleated cells in each sample was estimated from the amplification of reference gene primers within the assay. To quantify the absolute abundance of each unique TCRbeta CDR3 rearrangement, sequence reads were collapsed and filtered. Productive Simpson clonality was computed per sample as the square root of Simpson's diversity index over productive rearrangements. The table comes from immuneACCESS by way of TCRdb, which keeps in-frame sequences with V and J called. Part of the clones is missing from these tables; in studies checked, under half for an unresolved V gene and the rest for unknown reasons. For V, J and clone size, that table is used; D and trimming come from the DNA. Present in this sample are about 170,000 clones, around 82% of which were seen just once. The ten largest make up approximately 2.6% of the sample.

Here V drops 3 bases and J drops 7 bases, and the junction holds 7 bases not matched to any gene. From the germline V gene, CDR1 is MDHEN and CDR2 is SYDVKM. Inclusive of the bounding cysteine and phenylalanine, the CDR3 is 15 residues long. Only CDR3 DNA remains: 45 bases, in frame from the first base. The collaborating institutions used their own protocols to collect whole blood in K2EDTA tubes. For TCRbeta analysis, collaborators shipped samples in one of three forms: frozen whole blood, isolated PBMCs, or DNA extracted from either of those sample types. This sample stems from a study of blood T cell repertoires in COVID-19 (dated by TCRdb to the early 2020s). For context, the study as a whole: The collaborator samples originated in the United States, Italy and Spain and spanned the acute and convalescent phases of COVID-19. Deeply sampled blood TCRbeta repertoires from subjects exposed to, actively infected with, or recovered from COVID-19 were included in the dataset. Sample metadata almost always included a de-identified subject ID, COVID-19 status, age in years and sex. The material from the prospective study consisted of cDNA or gDNA derived from T cells, B-cell-depleted T cells, or PBMCs. The repertoires were released in a freely available public database intended as a resource for research on the immune response to SARS-CoV-2. Samples were obtained from the ongoing ImmuneRACE study (first 160 participants) and from about 1,300 subjects provided by 6 global collaborators. HLA class I and class II types, where available, came from metadata supplied by the sample provider rather than from assay-based typing. What the work shows at the level of the full study, not this receptor alone: The quantity of clinical and demographic metadata differed by source and by participant and was supplied without curation.

This TCR derives from a human donor with acute or convalescent COVID-19. The donor label of this sample is uncertain. This chain joins TRBV28 to TRBJ2-2; 8 bases in between match TRBD1. The specimen was peripheral blood. The CDR3 reads as follows: CASSLSQGVDGELFF. The nucleotide sequence is given as TGTGCCAGCAGTTTGTCACAGGGGGTGGACGGGGAGCTGTTTTTT.